These 5 T cell receptor beta chains originate from one sample sequenced in a study of low-dose radiotherapy and immunotherapy resistance in tumors. Time point here: after trial treatment. Treatment described: LDRT plus nivolumab, ipilimumab, low-dose cyclophosphamide and aspirin (RACIN trial). Primers targeting TRAV and TRBV primed first-strand cDNA, covering alpha and beta chains. It was with a constant-region primer and a V-primer adapter that TCRs were amplified over roughly 18 PCR cycles. TCRdb redid the calling of the reads with MiXCR, one entry per CDR3 protein. The sample shows 65,000 to 95,000 distinct CDR3 sequences, around 17% of them seen only once. The sample was PBMCs, taken after low-dose radiotherapy plus immunotherapy. These receptors all come from a male donor with prostate cancer.

Notes on this clonotype: A read error is the likely source, as a far larger clone sits one nucleotide away. Written as DNA, the CDR3 is TGTGCCAGCACCAACGGGGAACTAGCGGGTACTCCCCTCTTC. Translating gives CASTNGELAGTPLF. J is TRBJ2-1 and V is TRBV28; TRBD2 agrees at 9 bases. This CDR3 has 14 residues. Germline assignment: CDR1 MDHEN and CDR2 SYDVKM.

The table lists this clonotype with a few counts. This rearrangement joins TRBV2 to TRBJ2-3, with 10 bases lining up with TRBD1. The CDR3 extends over 14 amino acids. In germline, CDR1 is SNHLY, CDR2 FYNNEI. The J segment lost 3 bases and the V segment lost 8 bases, leaving 5 bases of the junction unmatched. The CDR3 coding sequence is TGTGCCAGCCTTCTGGGACAGGGGACAGATACGCAGTATTTT. Translated: CASLLGQGTDTQYF. Drawing the rest from reference TRBV2 and TRBJ2-3, the complete variable domain is EPEVTQTPSHQVTQMGQEVILRCVPISNHLYFYWYRQILGQKVEFLVSFYNNEISEKSEIFDDQFSVERPDGSNFTLKIRSTKLEDSAMYFCASLLGQGTDTQYFGPGTRLTVL.

This clonotype was found many times. This chain connects TRBV6-2 or TRBV6-3 to TRBJ2-1; TRBD1 might be the D (6 bases). The ends were cut back, 10 bases at V and 5 bases at J, with 15 bases in the middle. This CDR3 is built from 13 residues. Germline lookup yields CDR1 MNHEY and CDR2 SVGEGT. CDR3 in DNA: TGTGCCACCGCAGGACAGTCCCACAATGAGCAGTTCTTC. Protein: CATAGQSHNEQFF.

This chain joins TRBV6-5 and TRBJ2-3; D might be TRBD2 (5 bases). Germline V gene lookup returns CDR1 MNHEY and CDR2 SVGAGI. The CDR3 consists of 15 residues. With 5 bases removed from V and 2 bases from J, the gap between germline ends came to 14 bases. For the CDR3, the DNA is TGTGCCAGCAGTCTTCAGAGGGCCCCCACAGATACGCAGTATTTT. It encodes CASSLQRAPTDTQYF.

On this clonotype: A far larger clone lies a single base away; this is likely a read error. The gene calls are TRBV12-3 or TRBV12-4 and TRBJ2-1, with TRBD1 matching over 7 bases. This CDR3 spans 15 amino acids. J was trimmed by 10 bases and V by 6 bases; bases with no gene match: 15. Written as DNA, the CDR3 is TGTGCCAGCAGCTCGGACAGGTTCCCGTCCTACGAGCAGTTCTTC. Translated: CASSSDRFPSYEQFF.